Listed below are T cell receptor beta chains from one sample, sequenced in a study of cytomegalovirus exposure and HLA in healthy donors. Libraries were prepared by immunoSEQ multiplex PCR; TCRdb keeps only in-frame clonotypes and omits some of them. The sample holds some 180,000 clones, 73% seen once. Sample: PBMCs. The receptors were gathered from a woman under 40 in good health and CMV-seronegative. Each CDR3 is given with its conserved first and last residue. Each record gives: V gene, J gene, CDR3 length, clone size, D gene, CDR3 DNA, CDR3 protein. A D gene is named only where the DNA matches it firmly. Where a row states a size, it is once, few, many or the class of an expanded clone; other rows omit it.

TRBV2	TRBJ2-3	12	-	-	TGTGCCAGCAGTCCTACAGCAGATACGCAGTATTTT	CASSPTADTQYF
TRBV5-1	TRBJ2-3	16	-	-	TGCGCCAGCAGCTTAGTAGCGGCGATAAGTACAGATACGCAGTATTTT	CASSLVAAISTDTQYF
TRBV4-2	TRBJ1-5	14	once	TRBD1	TGTGCCAGCAGTCGACAGGGGCCAGATCAGCCCCAGCATTTT	CASSRQGPDQPQHF
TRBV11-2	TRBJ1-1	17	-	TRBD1	TGTGCCAGCAGCCGATGGACAGGGAAAGCGATGAACACTGAAGCTTTCTTT	CASSRWTGKAMNTEAFF
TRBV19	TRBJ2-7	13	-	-	TGTGCCAGTAGCCAACGGAGAGCCTACGAGCAGTACTTC	CASSQRRAYEQYF
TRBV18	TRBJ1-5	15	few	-	TGTGCCAGCTCCGAACAGAAATCTCCGGCTCAGCCCCAGCATTTT	CASSEQKSPAQPQHF
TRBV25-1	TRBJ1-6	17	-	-	TGTGCCAGCAGTGAATCCCGGGGAAGAGGGCTTAATTCACCCCTCCACTTT	CASSESRGRGLNSPLHF
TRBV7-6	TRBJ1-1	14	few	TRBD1	TGTGCCAGCAGCTTAGGACAGGGAAGGACTGAAGCTTTCTTT	CASSLGQGRTEAFF
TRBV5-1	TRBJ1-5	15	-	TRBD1	TGCGCCAGCAGCCCGAGGGACAGGAGCAATCAGCCCCAGCATTTT	CASSPRDRSNQPQHF
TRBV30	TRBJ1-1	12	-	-	TGTGCCTGGAGTTTCCAGGGAATTGAAGCTTTCTTT	CAWSFQGIEAFF
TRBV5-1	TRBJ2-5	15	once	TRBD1	TGCGCCAGCAGCCTCGCTGACAGGGGAAGAGAGACCCAGTACTTC	CASSLADRGRETQYF
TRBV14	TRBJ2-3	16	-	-	TGTGCCAGCAGCCAAGGATACTTCCTTAGCACAGATACGCAGTATTTT	CASSQGYFLSTDTQYF
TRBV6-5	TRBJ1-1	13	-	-	TGTGCCAGCAGTTACAGGGGAAACACTGAAGCTTTCTTT	CASSYRGNTEAFF
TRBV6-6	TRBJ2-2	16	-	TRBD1	TGTGCCAGCAGTAGAGAGACAGGGCGGGTCACCGGGGAGCTGTTTTTT	CASSRETGRVTGELFF
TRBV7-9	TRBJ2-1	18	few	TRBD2	TGTGCCAGCAGCCCTAGAGGCGTCGGCACTAGCGGGAGGAATGAGCAGTTCTTC	CASSPRGVGTSGRNEQFF
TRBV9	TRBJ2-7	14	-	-	TGTGCCAGCAGCCCACCGGGAAATTTATACGAGCAGTACTTC	CASSPPGNLYEQYF
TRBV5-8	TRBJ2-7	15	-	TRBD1	TGTGCCAGCAGCCCCCACCGGGACAGTATCTACGAGCAGTACTTC	CASSPHRDSIYEQYF
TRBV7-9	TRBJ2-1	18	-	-	TGTGCCAGCAGCACGCCGCAAGAACTAACTCGTTCCTACAATGAGCAGTTCTTC	CASSTPQELTRSYNEQFF
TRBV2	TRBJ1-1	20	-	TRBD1	TGTGCCAGTCAGGAATATGCGGCAGGGGGCTACGTAAGGGAGAACACTGAAGCTTTCTTT	CASQEYAAGGYVRENTEAFF
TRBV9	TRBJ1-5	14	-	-	TGTGCCAGCAGCGTAGGTAATAGCAATCAGCCCCAGCATTTT	CASSVGNSNQPQHF
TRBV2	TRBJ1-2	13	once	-	TGTGCCAGCAGTGGGGACAATAACTATGGCTACACCTTC	CASSGDNNYGYTF
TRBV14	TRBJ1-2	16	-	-	TGTGCCAGCAGCCGACAGGTGGGACAAGCTAACTATGGCTACACCTTC	CASSRQVGQANYGYTF
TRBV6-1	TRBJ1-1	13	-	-	TGTGCCAGCAGTGACAGGGAGAACACTGAAGCTTTCTTT	CASSDRENTEAFF
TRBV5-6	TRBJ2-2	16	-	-	TGTGCCAGCAGCTCCTACGGGGGACCGAACACCGGGGAGCTGTTTTTT	CASSSYGGPNTGELFF
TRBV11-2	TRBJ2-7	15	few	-	TGTGCCAGCAGCACGGGTGTGACAGGCCTATACGAGCAGTACTTC	CASSTGVTGLYEQYF
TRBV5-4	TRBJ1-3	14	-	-	TGTGCCAGCAGCTTGTACGGTGCTGGAAACACCATATATTTT	CASSLYGAGNTIYF
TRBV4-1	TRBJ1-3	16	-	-	TGCGCCAGCAGCCAACACAGGCTGGTGGCTGGAAACACCATATATTTT	CASSQHRLVAGNTIYF
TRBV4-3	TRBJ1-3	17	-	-	TGCGCCAGCAGCCAAGTGAGGTATTCTTACTCTGGAAACACCATATATTTT	CASSQVRYSYSGNTIYF
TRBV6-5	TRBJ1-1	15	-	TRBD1	TGTGCCAGCAGTCACAGACAGGGGCTGAACACTGAAGCTTTCTTT	CASSHRQGLNTEAFF
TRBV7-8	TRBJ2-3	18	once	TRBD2	TGTGCCAGCAGCAGCCAATTTGGCGGGAGGGCTAGCACAGATACGCAGTATTTT	CASSSQFGGRASTDTQYF
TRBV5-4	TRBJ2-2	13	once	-	TGTGCCAGCAGCTTGTATCTCTCCGGGGAGCTGTTTTTT	CASSLYLSGELFF
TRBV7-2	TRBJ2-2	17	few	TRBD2	TGTGCCAGCAGCTTTCGCGGGCTAGCGGGAGGAACCGGGGAGCTGTTTTTT	CASSFRGLAGGTGELFF
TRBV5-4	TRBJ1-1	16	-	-	TGTGCCAGCAGCTTGGGGGCTTTGGGGGGGAACACTGAAGCTTTCTTT	CASSLGALGGNTEAFF
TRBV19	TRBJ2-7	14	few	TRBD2	TGTGCCAGTAGTATGTGGGAGGGCCTCGACGAGCAGTACTTC	CASSMWEGLDEQYF
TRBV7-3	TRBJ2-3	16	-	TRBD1	TGTGCCAGCAGCCCCTGGACAGGGATGCCGGCAGATACGCAGTATTTT	CASSPWTGMPADTQYF
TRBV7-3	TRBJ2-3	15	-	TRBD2	TGTGCCAGCAGCTTCGCAGCGGGGGAGACAGATACGCAGTATTTT	CASSFAAGETDTQYF
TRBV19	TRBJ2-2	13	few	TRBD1	TGTGCCAGTACGGGACAGAGCACCGGGGAGCTGTTTTTT	CASTGQSTGELFF
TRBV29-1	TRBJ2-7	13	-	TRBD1	TGCAGCGTAAGAACAGGGGACTCCTACGAGCAGTACTTC	CSVRTGDSYEQYF
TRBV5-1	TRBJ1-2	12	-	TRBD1	TGCGCCAGCAGCCGGGACAGGGCCGGCCACACCTTC	CASSRDRAGHTF
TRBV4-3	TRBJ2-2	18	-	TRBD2	TGCGCCAGCAGCCCCAGGACAGGGTCTAGCGGGAGGTCCGGGGAGCTGTTTTTT	CASSPRTGSSGRSGELFF
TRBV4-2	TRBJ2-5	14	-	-	TGTGCCAGCAGCCAGGGAGACATTAGGGAGACCCAGTACTTC	CASSQGDIRETQYF
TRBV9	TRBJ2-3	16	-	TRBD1	TGTGCCAGCAGCGTGAGGGCAGGGGGCGGAGGAGATACGCAGTATTTT	CASSVRAGGGGDTQYF
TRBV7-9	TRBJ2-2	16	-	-	TGTGCCAGCAGCTCCCTACGTCGGGAGAACACCGGGGAGCTGTTTTTT	CASSSLRRENTGELFF
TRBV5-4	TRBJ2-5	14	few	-	TGTGCCAGCAGCTTCATAGATCAACAAGAGACCCAGTACTTC	CASSFIDQQETQYF
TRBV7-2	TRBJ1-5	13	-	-	TGTGCCAGCAGCTTAGACGGGGGTCAGCCCCAGCATTTT	CASSLDGGQPQHF
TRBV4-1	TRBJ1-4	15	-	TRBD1	TGCGCCAGTCGGTGGGACAGGAGGGACGGTGAAAAACTGTTTTTT	CASRWDRRDGEKLFF
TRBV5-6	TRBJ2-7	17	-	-	TGTGCCAGCAGCCCGAACCCTACTCGGGATCGACCCCACGAGCAGTACTTC	CASSPNPTRDRPHEQYF